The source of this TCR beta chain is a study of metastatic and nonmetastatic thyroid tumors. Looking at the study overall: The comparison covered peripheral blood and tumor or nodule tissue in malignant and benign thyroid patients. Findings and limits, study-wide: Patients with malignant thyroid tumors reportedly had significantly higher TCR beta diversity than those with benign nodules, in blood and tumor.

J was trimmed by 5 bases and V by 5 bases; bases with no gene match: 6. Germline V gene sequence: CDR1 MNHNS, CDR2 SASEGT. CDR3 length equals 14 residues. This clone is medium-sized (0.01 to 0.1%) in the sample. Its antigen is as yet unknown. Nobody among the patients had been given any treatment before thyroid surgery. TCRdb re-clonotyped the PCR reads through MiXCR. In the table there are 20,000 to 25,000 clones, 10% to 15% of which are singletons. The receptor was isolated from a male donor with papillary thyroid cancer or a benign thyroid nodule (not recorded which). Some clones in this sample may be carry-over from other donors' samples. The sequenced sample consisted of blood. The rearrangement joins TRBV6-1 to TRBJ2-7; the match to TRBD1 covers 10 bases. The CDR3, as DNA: TGTGCCAGCAGTTCTGGGACAGGGGTGCACGAGCAGTACTTC. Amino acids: CASSSGTGVHEQYF.